Shown below are 23 T cell receptor beta chains from a single sample sequenced in a study of naive and memory T cell subsets. The library had UMIs added by 3' ligation of an oligonucleotide to TCR cDNA. The SP2 primer and nested alpha and beta constant region primers amplified ligated cDNA in four rounds. One entry per CDR3 protein results from TCRdb running MiXCR on the 5' RACE reads. The sample holds some 60,000 distinct CDR3 sequences, 7.6% seen once. These receptors all stem from a female donor in good health.

This clonotype came up a few times. V and J are TRBV11-2 and TRBJ2-2, with TRBD2 identical over 10 bases. The length of the CDR3 is 15 residues. CDR1 is SGHAT, CDR2 FQNNGV, per germline. The junction had 4 bases not matched to a gene; V was cut back by 4 bases and J by 5 bases. The CDR3 here is CASSSLAGETGELFF. Here the CDR3 DNA reads TGTGCCAGCAGCTCTCTAGCGGGGGAAACCGGGGAGCTGTTTTTT. The variable domain in full, completed from reference TRBV11-2 and TRBJ2-2, reads EAGVAQSPRYKIIEKRQSVAFWCNPISGHATLYWYQQILGQGPKLLIQFQNNGVVDDSQLPKDRFSAERLKGVDSTLKIQPAKLEDSAVYLCASSSLAGETGELFFGEGSRLTVL.

The gene calls are TRBV4-1 and TRBJ1-1, with D perhaps TRBD1 (5 bases). V was pared by 6 bases and J by 4 bases, with 27 bases between. The CDR3 sequence is 18 residues long. Germline lookup yields CDR1 MGHRA and CDR2 YSYEKL. The CDR3 nucleotides are TGCGCCAGCAGTCCACGGGGGATTCTGAACCGGGAATCCACTGAAGCTTTCTTT. It specifies CASSPRGILNRESTEAFF.

The chain is built from TRBV28 and TRBJ1-3, with D uncertain. The CDR3 has 15 residues. Germline CDR1 reads MDHEN; CDR2 reads SYDVKM. V lost 6 bases and J lost 0, with 12 bases in between. The CDR3 sequence: CASSPSHNSGNTIYF. CDR3 nucleotides: TGTGCCAGCAGCCCTAGCCACAACTCTGGAAACACCATATATTTT.

V and J are TRBV5-4 and TRBJ2-3; TRBD2 matches 13 bases. Germline V gene data show CDR1 as SGHNT and CDR2 as YYREEE (reference sequence). The ends lost 4 bases at V and 2 bases at J; junction bases unmatched: 7. This CDR3 spans 17 amino acids. As DNA, the CDR3 is TGTGCCAGCAGCAAAACTAGCGGGGGGGCCGTCACAGATACGCAGTATTTT. Protein product: CASSKTSGGAVTDTQYF.

Many counts were recorded for this clonotype. The chain combines TRBV19 with TRBJ2-3, with TRBD1 matching 10 bases. Trimming cost V 6 bases and J 5 bases; bases outside gene matches: 8. Germline-derived CDR1 and CDR2 are LNHDA and SQIVND (reference sequence). CDR3 size: 15 residues. CDR3 in amino acids: CASRPRGQGLDTQYF. The CDR3 coding sequence is TGTGCCAGTAGGCCAAGGGGACAGGGGTTAGATACGCAGTATTTT.

This clonotype was counted ten times or more. The chain employs TRBV12-5 and TRBJ1-5; no reliable D call. Trimming took 7 bases from V and 7 from J, leaving 14 bases between them. CDR3 length: 13 amino acids. CDR1 is LGHNT, CDR2 FRNRAP, per germline. The CDR3 DNA reads TGTGCTAGTGCCGCCCAGGTAGAGCAGCCCCAGCATTTT. Translating it yields CASAAQVEQPQHF. Combining the CDR3 with reference TRBV12-5 and TRBJ1-5 gives the whole variable domain DARVTQTPRHKVTEMGQEVTMRCQPILGHNTVFWYRQTMMQGLELLAYFRNRAPLDDSGMPKDRFSAEMPDATLATLKIQPSEPRDSAVYFCASAAQVEQPQHFGDGTRLSIL.

This clonotype was seen many times. The chain employs TRBV4-1 and TRBJ2-7, with D possibly called TRBD1 or TRBD2 (5 bases each). The CDR3 is made up of 14 amino acids. Germline lookup yields CDR1 MGHRA and CDR2 YSYEKL. V gave up 4 bases and J gave up 5 bases, with 15 bases separating them. For the CDR3, the DNA is TGCGCCAGCAGCCCGTGGGACGGCAGCCACGAGCAGTACTTC. Protein: CASSPWDGSHEQYF.

This clonotype has ten or more counts. The chain recombines TRBV7-3 with TRBJ2-5; 10 positions match TRBD2. The CDR3 sequence is 17 residues long. Germline lookup yields CDR1 SGHTA and CDR2 FQGTGA. V was clipped by 5 bases and J by 4 bases; unmatched bases: 13. Here the CDR3 reads CASSPNGGLARVETQYF. The DNA for the CDR3 is TGTGCCAGCAGCCCAAACGGGGGACTAGCGAGGGTAGAGACCCAGTACTTC. The full variable domain, with the rest looked up from reference TRBV7-3 and TRBJ2-5, is GAGVSQTPSNKVTEKGKYVELRCDPISGHTALYWYRQSLGQGPEFLIYFQGTGAADDSGLPNDRFFAVRPEGSVSTLKIQRTERGDSAVYLCASSPNGGLARVETQYFGPGTRLLVL.

In this sample, this clonotype turned up many times. J is TRBJ2-6 and V is TRBV5-1; perhaps TRBD2 as D (5 bases). This CDR3 region has 16 residues. The V end lost 3 bases, the J end lost 1 base, and 11 bases lay between the germline ends. The germline V gene encodes CDR1 SGHRS and CDR2 YFSETQ. CDR3 sequence (DNA): TGCGCCAGCAGCTCTCGTCGCGGGTCTGGGGCCAACGTCCTGACTTTC. Amino acid sequence: CASSSRRGSGANVLTF. The whole variable domain, remainder taken from reference TRBV5-1 and TRBJ2-6, is KAGVTQTPRYLIKTRGQQVTLSCSPISGHRSVSWYQQTPGQGLQFLFEYFSETQRNKGNFPGRFSGRQFSNSRSEMNVSTLELGDSALYLCASSSRRGSGANVLTFGAGSRLTVL.

This clonotype occurred a few times. The rearrangement joins TRBV18 to TRBJ2-7; D gene ambiguous. CDR1 is KGHSH and CDR2 is LQKENI in the germline V gene. The CDR3 is made up of 13 amino acids. Trimming shortened V by 4 bases and J by 2 bases, and 9 bases separated the two germline ends. In nucleotides, the CDR3 is TGTGCCAGCTCACTGAGAGGACCCTACGAGCAGTACTTC. Its protein product is CASSLRGPYEQYF. The entire variable domain, with the rest obtained from reference TRBV18 and TRBJ2-7, is as follows: NAGVMQNPRHLVRRRGQEARLRCSPMKGHSHVYWYRQLPEEGLKFMVYLQKENIIDESGMPKERFSAEFPKEGPSILRIQQVVRGDSAAYFCASSLRGPYEQYFGPGTRLTVT.

This clonotype was found many times. DNA for the CDR3: TGCAGTGCCCGAAATCCGGACAAAGCCGGGCGGGGTGGCTACACCTTC. Translated, it gives CSARNPDKAGRGGYTF. This chain connects TRBV20-1 to TRBJ1-2, with a weak D call TRBD1 (5 bases). Germline loops: CDR1 DFQATT, CDR2 SNEGSKA (reference sequence). The CDR3 contains 16 residues. Trimming stripped 6 bases from V and 7 bases from J, with 27 bases between.

The rearrangement links TRBV27 to TRBJ1-2; the D is unclear. Deletions cut 6 bases from V and 2 bases from J, with 13 bases between. The CDR3 runs to 14 residues. Germline V gene sequence: CDR1 MNHEY, CDR2 SMNVEV (reference sequence). The CDR3 DNA sequence: TGTGCCAGCAGGCGAACGGGCAGCAACTATGGCTACACCTTC. Its protein is CASRRTGSNYGYTF.

In this sample, this clonotype turned up many times. This chain uses TRBV7-4 with TRBJ1-2; D is undetermined. The germline V gene encodes CDR1 SGHVT and CDR2 SQSDAQ. V gave up 9 bases and J gave up 3 bases, with 17 bases separating them. The length of the CDR3 is 14 residues. Written as DNA, the CDR3 is TGTGCCAGTTTTAGGAGGCCGATTTACTATGGCTACACCTTC. Residues: CASFRRPIYYGYTF.

This clonotype was seen many times. CDR3 loop: CSVNTAGVSNEQFF. The CDR3 nucleotides read TGCAGCGTTAACACCGCCGGTGTATCGAATGAGCAGTTCTTC. The chain is built from TRBV29-1 and TRBJ2-1; D ambiguous. In germline, CDR1 is SQVTM, CDR2 ANQGSEA. Trimming removed 5 bases at V and 7 bases at J, with 18 bases between. The CDR3 covers 14 residues.

This clonotype was observed many times. The V and J genes are TRBV29-1 and TRBJ2-3; D is undetermined. This CDR3 comprises 13 residues. The germline CDR1 and CDR2 sequences are SQVTM and ANQGSEA. V shed 6 bases and J shed 0 bases, with 10 bases lying between them. The CDR3 DNA follows: TGCAGCGTAGCTAAGCCCAGCACAGATACGCAGTATTTT. Its translation is CSVAKPSTDTQYF.

The gene calls are TRBV5-6 and TRBJ2-3; 11 nucleotides align to TRBD2. Germline V gene sequence: CDR1 SGHDT, CDR2 YYEEEE. The CDR3 contains 15 residues. Germline trimming cut 3 bases from V and 3 bases from J; bases unmatched to any gene: 3. The CDR3 loop reads CASSSRLAGTDTQYF. CDR3 DNA sequence: TGTGCCAGCAGCTCCCGACTAGCGGGGACAGATACGCAGTATTTT.

This clonotype was detected ten times or more. J is TRBJ1-1 and V is TRBV4-3; D is undetermined. The V end lost 3 bases, the J end lost 0 bases, and 5 bases lay between the germline ends. The CDR3 loop spans 13 amino acids. Germline V gene data show CDR1 as LGHNA and CDR2 as YSLEER. The CDR3: CASSHPVNTEAFF. The CDR3 coding sequence is TGCGCCAGCAGCCATCCAGTGAACACTGAAGCTTTCTTT.

This clonotype was recorded many times. V is TRBV3-1 and J is TRBJ2-5; D unresolved. Per germline, CDR1 LGHDT and CDR2 YNNKEL (reference sequence). This CDR3 has 14 amino acids. V was clipped by 5 bases and J by 2 bases, with 12 bases between them. The CDR3 region is CASSGIVGQETQYF. CDR3 sequence (DNA): TGTGCCAGCAGCGGAATAGTAGGGCAAGAGACCCAGTACTTC.

This clonotype was picked up a small number of times. V gene TRBV6-6 combines with J gene TRBJ1-2; TRBD1 matches 7 bases. V was clipped by 5 bases and J by 7 bases; unmatched bases: 10. The CDR3 extends over 14 amino acids. Per germline, CDR1 MNHNY and CDR2 SVGAGI (reference sequence). The CDR3, as DNA: TGTGCCAGCAGTGGGACAGCCCAAACGGGTGGCTACACCTTC. It yields the protein CASSGTAQTGGYTF.

This sequence joins TRBV7-2 and TRBJ2-7, with 14 bases identical to TRBD2. The CDR3 has 18 residues. V shed 4 bases and J 2 bases; nucleotides not matched to a gene: 10. The V gene's germline CDR1 is SGHTA and CDR2 FQGNSA. CDR3 protein: CASSWTGTSGGATYEQYF. The CDR3 DNA is TGTGCCAGCAGCTGGACCGGGACTAGCGGGGGAGCAACCTACGAGCAGTACTTC.

This clonotype was recorded many times. The CDR3 reads CSARDQPGNYGYTF. As DNA, the CDR3 is TGCAGTGCTAGAGATCAACCAGGGAACTATGGCTACACCTTC. The V call is TRBV20-1, the J call TRBJ1-2, with D possibly being TRBD1 (5 bases). The germline gives CDR1 DFQATT, CDR2 SNEGSKA (reference sequence). V was cut by 0 bases and J by 2 bases, with 10 bases left in between. This CDR3 spans 14 amino acids.

This clonotype showed up many times. The J gene is TRBJ2-7, the V gene TRBV12-2; TRBD1 is the table's D call, not checked against the DNA. TRBV12-2 is listed as a pseudogene. The CDR3 is 13 amino acids. The CDR3: CASRSRTVGEQYF. The CDR3 DNA reads as TGTGCAAGTCGCTCGCGGACAGTTGGCGAGCAGTACTTC.

This clonotype was observed at least ten times. This chain connects TRBV18 to TRBJ2-7; the D is unclear. Between the trimmed V and J ends, which lost 6 bases and 2 bases, there was a span of 14 bases. The germline V gene encodes CDR1 KGHSH and CDR2 LQKENI. The CDR3 runs 14 residues. In nucleotides, the CDR3 is TGTGCCAGCTCTTTCCGCGGAGATACCTACGAGCAGTACTTC. Its translation is CASSFRGDTYEQYF.